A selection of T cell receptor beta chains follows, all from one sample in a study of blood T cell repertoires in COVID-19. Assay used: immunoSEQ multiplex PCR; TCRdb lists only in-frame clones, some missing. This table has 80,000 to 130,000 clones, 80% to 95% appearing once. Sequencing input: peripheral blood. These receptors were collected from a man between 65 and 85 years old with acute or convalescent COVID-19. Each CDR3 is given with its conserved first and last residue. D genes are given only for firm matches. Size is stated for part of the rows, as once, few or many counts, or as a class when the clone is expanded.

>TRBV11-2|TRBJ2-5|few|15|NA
TGTGCCAGCAGCTTAGAGGGAGGATGGGGCGAGACCCAGTACTTC
CASSLEGGWGETQYF
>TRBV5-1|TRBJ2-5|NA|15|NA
TGCGCCAGCACAAAGGCCCTTGGGGCCCAAGAGACCCAGTACTTC
CASTKALGAQETQYF
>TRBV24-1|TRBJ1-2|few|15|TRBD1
TGTGCCACCAGTGACAGACAGGGAGACCCATATGGCTACACCTTC
CATSDRQGDPYGYTF
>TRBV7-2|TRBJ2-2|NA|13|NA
TGTGCCAGCAGCTTAGTGGGCCCCCCGGAGCTGTTTTTT
CASSLVGPPELFF
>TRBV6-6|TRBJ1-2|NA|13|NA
TGTGCCAGCAGCCCCGGGACAAACTATGGCTACACCTTC
CASSPGTNYGYTF
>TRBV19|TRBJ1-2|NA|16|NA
TGTGCCAGTAGCACAATGGGGGGGCGCAGGCCCTATGGCTACACCTTC
CASSTMGGRRPYGYTF
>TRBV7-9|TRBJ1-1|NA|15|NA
TGTGCCAGCAGCTTAGCAAGGTTCGGGTTAACTGAAGCTTTCTTT
CASSLARFGLTEAFF
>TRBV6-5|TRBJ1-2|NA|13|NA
TGTGCCAGCAGGGATACAGGGTTAAGTGGCTACACCTTC
CASRDTGLSGYTF
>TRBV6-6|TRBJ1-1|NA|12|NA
TGTGCCAGCAGCCACGGTACAGGGTATGCTTTCTTT
CASSHGTGYAFF
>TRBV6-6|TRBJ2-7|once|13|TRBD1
TGTGCCAGCGGAAGGGACAGCCACTACGAGCAGTACTTC
CASGRDSHYEQYF
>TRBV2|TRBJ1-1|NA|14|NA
TGTGCCAGCAGTAGGCAGCGCCTAAACACTGAAGCTTTCTTT
CASSRQRLNTEAFF
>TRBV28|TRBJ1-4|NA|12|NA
TGTGCCAGCAGTTTAAGGGGGGAAAAACTGTTTTTT
CASSLRGEKLFF
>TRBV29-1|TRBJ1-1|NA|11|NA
TGCAGCGGAATCCACAGTACTGAAGCTTTCTTT
CSGIHSTEAFF
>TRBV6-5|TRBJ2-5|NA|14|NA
TGTGCCAGCAGACTACTAGCTCGGCGAGAGACCCAGTACTTC
CASRLLARRETQYF
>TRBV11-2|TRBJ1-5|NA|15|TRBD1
TGTGCCAGCAGCTTAGGGGCGGGACAGGGGGCTTCTCAGCATTTT
CASSLGAGQGASQHF
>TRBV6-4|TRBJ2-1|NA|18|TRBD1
TGTGCCAGCAGTCCCGGGACAGGGTACCCCAACTCCTACAATGAGCAGTTCTTC
CASSPGTGYPNSYNEQFF
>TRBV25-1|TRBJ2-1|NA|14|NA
TGTGCCAGCACAGGGGAGGGTCCCCTTTATGAGCAGTTCTTC
CASTGEGPLYEQFF
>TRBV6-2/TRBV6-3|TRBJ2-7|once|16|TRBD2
TGTGCCAGCAGTTATACGACTAGCGGGAGCCCCTACGAGCAGTACTTC
CASSYTTSGSPYEQYF
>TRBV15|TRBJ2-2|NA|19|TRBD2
TGTGCCACCAGCAGAGAGCCGCTCGCTAGCGGGGGGCTCTACCGGGAGCTGTTTTTT
CATSREPLASGGLYRELFF
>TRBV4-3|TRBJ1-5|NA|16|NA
TGCGCCAGCAGCCAAGATCGGGCAGGGAGCAATCAGCCCCAGCATTTT
CASSQDRAGSNQPQHF
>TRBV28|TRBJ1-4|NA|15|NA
TGTGCCAGCGGTATCCAGGCCTCAACTAATGAAAAACTGTTTTTT
CASGIQASTNEKLFF
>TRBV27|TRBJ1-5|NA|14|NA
TGTGCCAGCAGTTTGTCAGGGGCGGGTCAGCCCCAGCATTTT
CASSLSGAGQPQHF
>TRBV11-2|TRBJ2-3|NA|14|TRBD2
TGTGCCAGCAGCTTGGGGGGGACTTCCGGCACGCAGTATTTT
CASSLGGTSGTQYF
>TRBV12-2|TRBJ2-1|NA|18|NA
TGTGCAAGTCGCCCCGGGCCCCGACTAGCGGGGGGTGGGGATGAGCAGTTCTTC
CASRPGPRLAGGGDEQFF
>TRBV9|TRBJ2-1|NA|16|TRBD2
TGTGCCAGCAGCGTGGGCCTAGCGGGCGTTTACAATGAGCAGTTCTTC
CASSVGLAGVYNEQFF
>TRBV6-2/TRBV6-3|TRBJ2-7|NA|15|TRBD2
TGTGCCAGCACCCCTGGCGGGAGGCCTTCCTACGAGCAGTACTTC
CASTPGGRPSYEQYF
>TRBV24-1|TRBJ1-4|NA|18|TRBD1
TGTGCCACCAGTGATTCCACCAAACAGGGGCGACAGAATGAAAAACTGTTTTTT
CATSDSTKQGRQNEKLFF
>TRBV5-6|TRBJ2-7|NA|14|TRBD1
TGTGCCAGCAGCTTCCCCACAGGGGGAAACGAGCAGTACTTC
CASSFPTGGNEQYF
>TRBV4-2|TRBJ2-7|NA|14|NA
TGTGCCAGCAGCCACGTCGGGGGCTCCTACGAGCAGTACTTC
CASSHVGGSYEQYF
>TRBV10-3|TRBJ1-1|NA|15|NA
TGTGCCATCAGTGCAACACAGGATCTGAACACTGAAGCTTTCTTT
CAISATQDLNTEAFF
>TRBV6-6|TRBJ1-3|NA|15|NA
TGTGCCAGCAGTTACTCGGAGATCTCTGGAAACACCATATATTTT
CASSYSEISGNTIYF
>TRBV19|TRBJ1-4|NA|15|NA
TGTGCCAGTAGTGATCAGGGGACAACTAATGAAAAACTGTTTTTT
CASSDQGTTNEKLFF
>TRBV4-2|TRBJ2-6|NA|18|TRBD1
TGTGCCAGCAGCCAAAAGGACAGGGGCTGGGCTGGGGCCAACGTCCTGACTTTC
CASSQKDRGWAGANVLTF
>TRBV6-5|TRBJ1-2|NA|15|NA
TGTGCCAGCAGTCCACGGCGAATTCGGGGCTATGGCTACACCTTC
CASSPRRIRGYGYTF
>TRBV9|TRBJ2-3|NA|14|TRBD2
TGTGCCAGCAGCGTCTCTAGCGGGAGGAATACGCAGTATTTT
CASSVSSGRNTQYF
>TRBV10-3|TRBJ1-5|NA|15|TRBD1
TGTGCCATCAGTGAGTCGTTGGGACAGCAGCAGCCCCAGCATTTT
CAISESLGQQQPQHF
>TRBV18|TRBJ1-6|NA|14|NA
TGTGCCAGCTCACCGTGGGCTCCGGATTCACCCCTCCACTTT
CASSPWAPDSPLHF
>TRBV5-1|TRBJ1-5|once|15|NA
TGCGCCAGCAGCTTGGAAGGGGAAGCCAGCCAGCCCCAGCATTTT
CASSLEGEASQPQHF
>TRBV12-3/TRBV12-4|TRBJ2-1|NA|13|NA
TGTGCCAGCAGTCCAGGGGGCGGGGGTGAGCAGTTCTTC
CASSPGGGGEQFF
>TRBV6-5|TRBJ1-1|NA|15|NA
TGTGCCAGCAGCTCAGACGGGGACATGAACACTGAAGCTTTCTTT
CASSSDGDMNTEAFF
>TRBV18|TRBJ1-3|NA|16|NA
TGTGCCAGCTCACCTCAGGGTTCCTTCTCTGGAAACACCATATATTTT
CASSPQGSFSGNTIYF